This T cell receptor (beta chain) originates from a study of T cells expressing NK-cell markers. In the study overall: Sequencing covered eight donors, seven HCMV-seropositive and one seronegative. General observations from the study: The contribution of dominant NKG2C+ clonotypes to CD8+ T cells in several donors was 1.0-7.0%. Clarity on HCMV specificity was lacking for the expanded NKG2C+ T cell clones.

To note about this clonotype: Its antigen is still unknown.

TCR beta cDNA was made by 5'RACE template switching with UMIs. TCRdb re-called the 5' RACE reads and catalogs CDR3 proteins one per entry, DNA excluded. There are some 120,000 distinct CDR3 sequences in the sample, with around 18% held by the top ten. Per the germline V gene, CDR1 is MDHEN and CDR2 is SYDVKM. This CDR3 has 14 amino acids. The gene calls are TRBV28 and TRBJ2-2; without DNA, the TCRdb call of TRBD1 cannot be checked. The sequence derives from a woman between 18 and 75 years old in good health. Material for sequencing was blood T cells: a sorted CD56 or NKG2C T cell subset, CD4+ or CD8+ T cells, or bulk PBMC T cells (not recorded which). The CDR3 here is CASSHPRGTGELFF.